This TCR beta chain was recorded in a study of vaccination effects on CD4 cells after COVID-19. Whole-study results and caveats: Marked clonal contraction was seen in infection- and vaccine-induced clones late after vaccination.

TCRdb's copy holds only in-frame clones and misses some; the assay was immunoSEQ multiplex PCR. This sample has about 41,000 clones; 55% to 75% occur once, and the top ten carry approximately 24%. Within the ViraFEST assay, antigen-specific CD4+ T cells underwent expansion with viral peptide pools prior to sequencing. Cultured cells yielded isolated CD4+ T cells after about ten days. Prior SARS-CoV-2 infection was absent in the vaccine recipients, as shown by negative nucleocapsid antibodies. Cultures had half their medium replaced with IL-2 medium on days 3 and 7. To note about this clone: Its target is unknown.

CDR3 size: 14 residues. V lost 10 bases, J lost 3 bases, and 10 bases stayed unmatched. Germline CDR1 and CDR2: MNHEY and SVGAGI. The receptor comes from a human donor who received a COVID-19 vaccine. The sequences come from CD4+ T cells from PBMCs cultured with HCoV-OC43 spike peptides, collected before COVID-19 vaccination. Noted subset: HCoV-OC43 spike overlapping peptide pool stimulation. V gene TRBV6-5 combines with J gene TRBJ2-3; 7 bases align to TRBD2. The CDR3, as DNA: TGTGCCACCGGGAGGCTAGCGGATACAGATACGCAGTATTTT. It is translated as CATGRLADTDTQYF.